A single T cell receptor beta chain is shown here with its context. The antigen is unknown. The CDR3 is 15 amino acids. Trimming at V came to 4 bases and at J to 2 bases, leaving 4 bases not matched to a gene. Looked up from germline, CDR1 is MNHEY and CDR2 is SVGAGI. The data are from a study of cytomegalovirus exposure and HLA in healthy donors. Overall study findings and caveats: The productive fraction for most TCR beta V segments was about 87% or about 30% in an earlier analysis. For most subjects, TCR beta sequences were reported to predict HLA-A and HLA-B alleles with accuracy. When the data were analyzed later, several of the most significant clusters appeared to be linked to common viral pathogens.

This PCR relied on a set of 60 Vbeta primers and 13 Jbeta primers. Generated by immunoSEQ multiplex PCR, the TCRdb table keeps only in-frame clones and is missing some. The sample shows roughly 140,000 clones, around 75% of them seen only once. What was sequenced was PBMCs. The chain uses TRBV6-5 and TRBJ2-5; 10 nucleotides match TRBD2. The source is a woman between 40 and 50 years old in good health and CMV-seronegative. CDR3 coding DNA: TGTGCCAGCAGTTCCGTAGCGGGGGGACAAGAGACCCAGTACTTC. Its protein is CASSSVAGGQETQYF.